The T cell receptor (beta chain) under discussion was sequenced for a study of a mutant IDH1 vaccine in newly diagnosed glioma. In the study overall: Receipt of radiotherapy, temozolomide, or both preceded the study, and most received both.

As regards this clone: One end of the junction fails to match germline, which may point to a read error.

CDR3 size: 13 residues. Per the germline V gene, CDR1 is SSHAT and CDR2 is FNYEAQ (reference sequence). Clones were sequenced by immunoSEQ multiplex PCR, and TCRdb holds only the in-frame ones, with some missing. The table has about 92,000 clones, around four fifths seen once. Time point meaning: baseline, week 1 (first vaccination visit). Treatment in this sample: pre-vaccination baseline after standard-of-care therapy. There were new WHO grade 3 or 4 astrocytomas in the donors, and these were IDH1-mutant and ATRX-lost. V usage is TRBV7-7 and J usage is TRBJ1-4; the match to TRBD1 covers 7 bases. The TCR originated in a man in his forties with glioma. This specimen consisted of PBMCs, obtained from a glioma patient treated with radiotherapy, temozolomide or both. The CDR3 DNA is TGTGCTAGCAGCCAGGGGGGAAATGAAAAACTGTTTTTT. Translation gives CASSQGGNEKLFF.